This is a list of T cell receptor beta chains from one sample in a study of identical twins. MiXCR was run by TCRdb on the 5' RACE reads, yielding one entry per CDR3 protein. The table has 600,000 to 800,000 distinct CDR3 sequences, 21% seen once; the top ten hold 4.3%. The sample was also linked to a second study, of T cells expressing NK-cell markers.

The sequencing sample was made of PBMCs. The receptors here all came from a woman aged 18-35 years in good health. The CDR3 runs from the conserved cysteine through the conserved F or W. The order of the fields is J gene, CDR3 length, D gene, clone size, V gene, CDR3 protein, CDR3 DNA. D genes are given only for firm matches. Clone size is not always given. Where it is, it says once, few, many or a class for expanded clones.

TRBJ1-1 | 12 | NA | few | TRBV20-1 | CSARKMNTEAFF | TGCAGTGCTAGAAAGATGAACACTGAAGCTTTCTTT
TRBJ2-5 | 16 | NA | once | TRBV12-3/TRBV12-4 | CASSLGRPSFQETQYF | TGTGCCAGCAGTTTAGGGCGACCCAGCTTTCAAGAGACCCAGTACTTC
TRBJ1-1 | 14 | NA | few | TRBV7-2 | CASSLVTPNTEAFF | TGTGCCAGCAGCTTAGTTACCCCGAACACTGAAGCTTTCTTT
TRBJ2-3 | 14 | NA | NA | TRBV28 | CASRGGWGTDTQYF | TGTGCCAGCAGAGGGGGATGGGGAACAGATACGCAGTATTTT
TRBJ1-2 | 15 | NA | NA | TRBV12-3/TRBV12-4 | CASWDRVSGNYGYTF | TGTGCCAGTTGGGACCGCGTTTCGGGGAACTATGGCTACACCTTC
TRBJ2-7 | 11 | NA | NA | TRBV6-2/TRBV6-3 | CASSYSLLQYF | TGTGCCAGCAGTTACTCCCTATTGCAGTACTTC
TRBJ1-1 | 13 | NA | NA | TRBV12-3/TRBV12-4 | CASSLPSNTEAFF | TGTGCCAGCAGTTTACCGTCGAACACTGAAGCTTTCTTT
TRBJ2-5 | 13 | TRBD2 | NA | TRBV20-1 | CSALAGGSETQYF | TGCAGTGCCTTAGCGGGGGGGTCAGAGACCCAGTACTTC
TRBJ2-4 | 13 | TRBD2 | few | TRBV12-3/TRBV12-4 | CASSYGLAAIQYF | TGTGCCAGCAGTTACGGACTAGCCGCCATTCAGTACTTC
TRBJ2-5 | 15 | NA | NA | TRBV7-2 | CASSFKFGEQETQYF | TGTGCCAGCAGCTTCAAGTTTGGGGAACAAGAGACCCAGTACTTC
TRBJ2-4 | 17 | NA | many | TRBV12-3/TRBV12-4 | CASSFRVSRDIENIQYF | TGTGCCAGCAGTTTTCGTGTTTCCCGGGACATCGAAAACATTCAGTACTTC
TRBJ2-3 | 15 | NA | many | TRBV20-1 | CSARDQRGSTDTQYF | TGCAGTGCTAGAGATCAACGGGGAAGCACAGATACGCAGTATTTT
TRBJ2-7 | 14 | TRBD2 | few | TRBV20-1 | CSASSGTTTYEQYF | TGCAGTGCTAGCTCCGGGACTACCACCTACGAGCAGTACTTC
TRBJ2-1 | 13 | NA | few | TRBV7-2 | CASSPLFGDEQFF | TGTGCCAGCAGCCCCCTTTTTGGCGATGAGCAGTTCTTC
TRBJ2-7 | 17 | TRBD2 | few | TRBV20-1 | CSARATSGSLRGYEQYF | TGCAGTGCTAGAGCGACTAGCGGGAGTCTTCGCGGCTACGAGCAGTACTTC
TRBJ2-5 | 15 | NA | NA | TRBV3-1 | CASSPRTLPGETQYF | TGTGCCAGCAGCCCAAGGACTTTACCGGGGGAGACCCAGTACTTC
TRBJ1-5 | 14 | TRBD1 | NA | TRBV20-1 | CSAIVQGPGQPQHF | TGCAGTGCTATAGTACAGGGGCCAGGGCAGCCCCAGCATTTT
TRBJ1-1 | 13 | NA | NA | TRBV10-2 | CASSVRGHTEAFF | TGCGCCAGCAGTGTTCGGGGACACACTGAAGCTTTCTTT
TRBJ2-2 | 15 | TRBD2 | NA | TRBV20-1 | CSARGGGSGTGELFF | TGCAGTGCTAGAGGGGGCGGGAGTGGCACCGGGGAGCTGTTTTTT
TRBJ2-3 | 13 | NA | many | TRBV27 | CASMPTSTDTQYF | TGTGCCAGCATGCCAACGAGCACAGATACGCAGTATTTT
TRBJ2-5 | 12 | NA | NA | TRBV20-1 | CSASSLPETQYF | TGCAGTGCTAGTTCGCTGCCAGAGACCCAGTACTTC
TRBJ1-1 | 15 | TRBD1 | many | TRBV15 | CATSLTQGAPTEAFF | TGTGCCACCAGCCTAACACAGGGGGCCCCCACTGAAGCTTTCTTT